This is a list of T cell receptor beta chains from one sample in a study of beta chain features in type 1 diabetes. Repertoires were generated with immunoSEQ multiplex PCR, while TCRdb's copy carries only in-frame clones and drops some. The table includes hundreds of thousands of clones, over 10% detected once. Sample: naive CD4+ T cells from blood. All receptors come from a woman aged 18-30 years with type 1 diabetes. CDR3s include the opening cysteine and the closing phenylalanine or tryptophan. The D gene is left open where the match is weak. Only part of the rows carry a size: once, few, many, or a class if the clone is expanded.

TRBV6-6	.	.	TRBJ2-7	TGTGCCAGCAGTCAGGCCCGCCATCCCTACGAGCAGTACTTC	CASSQARHPYEQYF
TRBV25-1	.	few	TRBJ1-1	TGTGCCAGCAGTGAAGCAGGTGGGGCTTTCTTT	CASSEAGGAFF
TRBV7-2	TRBD2	few	TRBJ2-6	TGTGCCAGCAGCCCGCGGGGGGGGCGATCCCTCTCTGGGGCCAACGTCCTGACTTTC	CASSPRGGRSLSGANVLTF
TRBV5-4	.	few	TRBJ2-7	TGTGCCAGCAGCTTGGGGCCGGAGCCGCCTGGCTTGGAGCAGTACTTC	CASSLGPEPPGLEQYF
TRBV28	TRBD2	few	TRBJ2-1	TGTGCCAGCACGCGACTAGCGAACAATGAGCAGTTCTTC	CASTRLANNEQFF
TRBV2	TRBD1	.	TRBJ2-5	TGTGCCAGCAGCCGGGACAGTCGTCAAGAGACCCAGTACTTC	CASSRDSRQETQYF
TRBV21-1	.	few	TRBJ1-5	TGTGCCAGTGACACGCCTATGGGGACAGGGAATCAGCCCCAGCATTTT	CASDTPMGTGNQPQHF
TRBV7-2	.	few	TRBJ2-7	TGTGCCAGCAGCCCTGGCTTCTACGAGCAGTACTTC	CASSPGFYEQYF
TRBV7-2	.	.	TRBJ2-3	TGTGCCAGCAGTCGACAGCCCCCCGATACGCAGTATTTT	CASSRQPPDTQYF
TRBV11-2	.	few	TRBJ2-7	TGTGCCAGCAGCACCCTCCCAGGACGAGGGGAGCAGTACTTC	CASSTLPGRGEQYF
TRBV7-2	.	few	TRBJ1-2	TGTGCCAGCAGCCATATCGGCGGCGGTCACTATGGCTACACCTTC	CASSHIGGGHYGYTF
TRBV5-1	.	.	TRBJ2-2	TGCGCCAGCAGCCTCGTACAGGGTAGCACCGGGGAGCTGTTTTTT	CASSLVQGSTGELFF
TRBV7-3	.	.	TRBJ2-5	TGTGCCAGCAGCCAGGCGGGCTCAGTTGGCGAGACCCAGTACTTC	CASSQAGSVGETQYF
TRBV7-2	TRBD1	few	TRBJ2-1	TGTGCCAGCAGCTTATACAGGGGTGAGCAGTTCTTC	CASSLYRGEQFF
TRBV5-1	TRBD1	.	TRBJ1-6	TGCGCCAGCAGCTTGGGACAGGGGGCCGGCGTTTCGAATTCACCCCTCCACTTT	CASSLGQGAGVSNSPLHF
TRBV10-3	.	few	TRBJ2-5	TGTGCCATCAGTGATAGGGGTCCGACCCAGTACTTC	CAISDRGPTQYF
TRBV5-6	TRBD1	.	TRBJ1-1	TGTGCCAGCAGCCAGACAGGGTCCACTGAAGCTTTCTTT	CASSQTGSTEAFF
TRBV25-1	TRBD2	.	TRBJ2-1	TGTGCCAGCAGTGAGTTGACTAGCGGCTACAATGAGCAGTTCTTC	CASSELTSGYNEQFF
TRBV5-4	.	few	TRBJ2-6	TGTGCCAGCAGCTTGGGGGCCAGACTATTCTCTGGGGCCAACGTCCTGACTTTC	CASSLGARLFSGANVLTF
TRBV30	.	.	TRBJ1-2	TGTGCCTTTACTCCCCTAGGCTACACCTTC	CAFTPLGYTF
TRBV5-1	.	few	TRBJ2-3	TGCGCCAGCAGCTTAGGGGGCACAGATACGCAGTATTTT	CASSLGGTDTQYF
TRBV28	TRBD1	few	TRBJ2-7	TGTGCCAGCAGTACCCCAGGGGGCCGGAACGAGCAGTACTTC	CASSTPGGRNEQYF
TRBV13	TRBD1	few	TRBJ2-3	TGTGCCAGCAGCTTACAGGGGGCGCAGTATTTT	CASSLQGAQYF
TRBV7-3	TRBD1	.	TRBJ2-7	TGTGCCAGCAGCGTAGGGGTTGGACAGGGCGAGCAGTACTTC	CASSVGVGQGEQYF
TRBV5-1	TRBD1	few	TRBJ1-2	TGCGCCAGCAGCCCAAGGGGGCAGACCTACTATGGCTACACCTTC	CASSPRGQTYYGYTF
TRBV5-1	TRBD1	.	TRBJ2-5	TGCGCCAGCAGCCCGGGACAGGGGGCGTATCCGGGAGAGACCCAGTACTTC	CASSPGQGAYPGETQYF
TRBV29-1	TRBD1	.	TRBJ2-6	TGCAGCGTTGGCGGCAGGGGGTACTCTGGGGCCAACGTCCTGACTTTC	CSVGGRGYSGANVLTF
TRBV13	.	.	TRBJ2-2	TGTGCCAGCAGCCTATCCACTGTCGGGGAGCTGTTTTTT	CASSLSTVGELFF
TRBV2	TRBD2	.	TRBJ2-7	TGTGCCAGCAGTGAGGGACTAGCGGGGTCCTACGAGCAGTACTTC	CASSEGLAGSYEQYF
TRBV5-4	TRBD1	.	TRBJ2-7	TGTGCCAGCAGCTTGGCCCAGGGGGCCTACGAGCAGTACTTC	CASSLAQGAYEQYF
TRBV21-1	.	few	TRBJ1-3	TGTGCCAGCAGTCACTTGGGCTCCTCTGGAAACACCATATATTTT	CASSHLGSSGNTIYF
TRBV5-4	TRBD2	.	TRBJ2-1	TGTGCCAGCAGCCGGGGGACTAGCGGGGGGTTATACAATGAGCAGTTCTTC	CASSRGTSGGLYNEQFF
TRBV7-2	TRBD1	.	TRBJ2-7	TGTGCCAGCAGCCCCGGACAGGGTACGGAGCAGTACTTC	CASSPGQGTEQYF
TRBV5-6	TRBD1	.	TRBJ1-6	TGTGCCAGCGGATTGGGACAGGGCAGTTCACCCCTCCACTTT	CASGLGQGSSPLHF
TRBV29-1	TRBD1	.	TRBJ2-7	TGCAGCGTTGTTGCCGGGACAGGGGGTGCGTACTTC	CSVVAGTGGAYF
TRBV14	TRBD1	.	TRBJ2-3	TGTGCCAGCAGCCAAGATTGGACAGGAGATACGCAGTATTTT	CASSQDWTGDTQYF
TRBV7-9	TRBD1	few	TRBJ2-5	TGTGCCAGCAGCGTCGGGACAGGGGCAGAGACCCAGTACTTC	CASSVGTGAETQYF
TRBV9	.	few	TRBJ1-4	TGTGCCAGCAGCGTAGATGATTTGGCTGAAAAACTGTTTTTT	CASSVDDLAEKLFF
TRBV27	.	once	TRBJ2-3	TGTGCCAGCCGAACTCACCTTGGAGATACGCAGTATTTT	CASRTHLGDTQYF
TRBV30	.	few	TRBJ1-5	TGTGCCTGGAGTCGAGGAGATCAGCCCCAGCATTTT	CAWSRGDQPQHF
TRBV30	.	.	TRBJ2-7	TGTGCCTGGCGTACATATGACGAGCAGTACTTC	CAWRTYDEQYF
TRBV7-2	.	few	TRBJ1-1	TGTGCCAGCAGCTTAGCAGGAGGGAACACTGAAGCTTTCTTT	CASSLAGGNTEAFF
TRBV6-1	TRBD2	.	TRBJ2-1	TGTGCCAGCAGTGCCCGGACTAGCGGGAGCGGTGAGCAGTTCTTC	CASSARTSGSGEQFF
TRBV25-1	.	.	TRBJ2-7	TGTGCCAGCAGTGAATCACAGGTACTATTGGACGAGCAGTACTTC	CASSESQVLLDEQYF
TRBV7-6	.	.	TRBJ2-7	TGTGCCAGCAGCCCTCAGAGGGCACAATCGTGGCAGTACTTC	CASSPQRAQSWQYF
TRBV30	.	few	TRBJ1-5	TGTGCCTGGAGTGGGGGGAGGGGCAATCAGCCCCAGCATTTT	CAWSGGRGNQPQHF
TRBV7-9	TRBD2	few	TRBJ2-1	TGTGCCAGCAGCGGGACGGTTTGGCTAGCGGAATCCTACAATGAGCAGTTCTTC	CASSGTVWLAESYNEQFF
TRBV19	.	few	TRBJ2-3	TGTGCCAGTAGTAGTCCGGGGGCAGATACGCAGTATTTT	CASSSPGADTQYF
TRBV4-2	.	.	TRBJ2-7	TGTGCCAGCAGACCAGGTAGCTCCTACGAGCAGTACTTC	CASRPGSSYEQYF
TRBV7-9	TRBD2	few	TRBJ2-1	TGTGCCAGCAGTTCTACACGACTAGCGGGAGTACCGTTCTTC	CASSSTRLAGVPFF
TRBV29-1	.	few	TRBJ1-1	TGCAGCGTGAGCCCCAGGGGTGAGTACACTGAAGCTTTCTTT	CSVSPRGEYTEAFF
TRBV7-9	.	few	TRBJ2-7	TGTGCCAGCAGAATCTTGGGGGGAGAGCAGTACTTC	CASRILGGEQYF
TRBV15	.	few	TRBJ1-1	TGTGCCACCGGTGGAGTGAACACTGAAGCTTTCTTT	CATGGVNTEAFF
TRBV6-6	TRBD1	.	TRBJ1-5	TGTGCCAGCAGCGGACAGGTCGATCAGCCCCAGCATTTT	CASSGQVDQPQHF
TRBV27	TRBD1	few	TRBJ2-4	TGTGCCAGCAGTACAACCGGGACAGGACGAAACATTCAGTACTTC	CASSTTGTGRNIQYF
TRBV4-3	.	few	TRBJ2-6	TGCGCCAGCAGCCAATCCCAGGCTGCCGGGGCCAACGTCCTGACTTTC	CASSQSQAAGANVLTF
TRBV4-1	TRBD1	.	TRBJ2-5	TGCGCCAGCAGCCAAGTAGGGCAGGGGGCCGGGACCCAGTACTTC	CASSQVGQGAGTQYF
TRBV27	TRBD1	.	TRBJ2-2	TGTGCCAGCAGTTTATCGACCGGGACAGAGAACACCGGGGAGCTGTTTTTT	CASSLSTGTENTGELFF
TRBV15	.	.	TRBJ1-5	TGTGCCACCAGCAGACTTTCGCACAGGGTAAGCAATCAGCCCCAGCATTTT	CATSRLSHRVSNQPQHF